The sequence of this TCR beta chain was determined in a study of Graves' ophthalmopathy and Graves' hyperthyroidism. V lost 4 bases to trimming and J lost 5 bases; unmatched junction nucleotides: 9. Germline V lookup: CDR1 SGHTS, CDR2 YDEGEE. The CDR3 runs to 16 residues. Hyperthyroidism patients, all newly diagnosed, had under 2 months' duration and ages of 18 to 65. Thyroid ultrasound, orbital computed tomography, TRAb, serum thyroxine and clinical symptoms formed the basis of diagnosis. Amplified material comprised TCR beta CDR3 regions derived from RNA transcripts. The first-round RT-PCR employed HTBI primers together with the Qiagen OneStep RT-PCR kit. A multiplex PCR was then performed as the second round. Using its own MiXCR run on the multiplex PCR reads, TCRdb lists one record per CDR3 protein. Of roughly 1.1 million distinct CDR3 sequences listed, about 40% are singletons. The study, taken as a whole, reports: In blood, most expanded thyroid clonotypes above 0.001 frequency were also detected. The model's prediction of ophthalmopathy progression had approximately 71% sensitivity and roughly 72% specificity.

This clonotype was counted many times. The target antigen is unknown. The J gene is TRBJ2-5, the V gene TRBV5-8; TRBD1 agrees at 12 bases. This receptor was identified in an adult man with Graves' hyperthyroidism. The sequencing input was peripheral blood or thyroid tissue (not recorded which). The CDR3 sequence is CASSDRDRGRRETQYF. The CDR3 bases are TGTGCCAGCAGCGACCGGGACAGGGGGCGGAGGGAGACCCAGTACTTC.